Below, 15 T cell receptor beta chains from the same sample are listed, as sequenced in a study of cytomegalovirus exposure and HLA in healthy donors. 13 Jbeta primers and 60 Vbeta primers were used for the PCR. Profiling relied on immunoSEQ multiplex PCR, and the TCRdb table lists in-frame clones only, not all of them. The table has 150,000 or so clones, 65% to 85% seen once. Sequencing was done on a sample of PBMCs. All receptors come from a male donor in good health and CMV-seropositive.

This clone was counted only a few times. V and J are TRBV5-6 and TRBJ2-1; 10 bases agree with TRBD2. J was trimmed by 0 bases and V by 4 bases; bases with no gene match: 10. The germline V gene encodes CDR1 SGHDT and CDR2 YYEEEE. This CDR3 comprises 18 residues. Here the CDR3 DNA reads TGTGCCAGCAGCGCTCTAGCGGGAGTGCCCAGCTCCTACAATGAGCAGTTCTTC. Encoded protein: CASSALAGVPSSYNEQFF.

This clone has just a few counts. CDR3 nucleotides: TGTGCCAGCAGCCAAGATTTCCCGGGACAGGGGGCCCACGAGCAGTACTTC. Translation gives CASSQDFPGQGAHEQYF. This chain joins TRBV4-2 and TRBJ2-7, with 12 bases that match TRBD1. The CDR3 consists of 17 residues. J lost 5 bases, V lost 0 bases, and 8 bases had no gene match. The germline V gene has CDR1 LGHNA and CDR2 YNFKEQ.

The rearrangement joins TRBV20-1 to TRBJ1-2; possible D gene TRBD1, 6 bases. Germline V gives CDR1 DFQATT, CDR2 SNEGSKA (reference sequence). There are 11 residues in the CDR3. Trimming pared 5 bases from V and 4 bases from J, leaving 8 bases between. The CDR3 is CSARDIYGYTF. The CDR3 DNA reads TGCAGTGCTCGGGACATCTATGGCTACACCTTC.

CDR3 sequence (DNA): TGTGCCAGCAGCCCCGCCGGCGGGCGGGGTAAAAACATTCAGTACTTC. It translates to CASSPAGGRGKNIQYF. The V call is TRBV7-9, the J call TRBJ2-4, with a tentative D call TRBD2 (6 bases). V dropped 5 bases and J dropped 4 bases, with 18 bases sitting between them. CDR3 length: 16 amino acids. The germline CDR1 and CDR2 sequences are SEHNR and FQNEAQ (reference sequence).

The rearrangement links TRBV7-2 to TRBJ2-5, with D perhaps TRBD1 (5 bases). Per the germline V gene, CDR1 is SGHTA and CDR2 is FQGNSA. Trimming shortened V by 5 bases and J by 2 bases, and 15 bases separated the two germline ends. This CDR3 comprises 15 residues. CDR3 DNA sequence: TGTGCCAGCAGCCAAACCCGGACATCTCAAGAGACCCAGTACTTC. Protein: CASSQTRTSQETQYF. The full variable domain, rest sourced from reference TRBV7-2 and TRBJ2-5, is GAGVSQSPSNKVTEKGKDVELRCDPISGHTALYWYRQSLGQGLEFLIYFQGNSAPDKSGLPSDRFSAERTGGSVSTLTIQRTQQEDSAVYLCASSQTRTSQETQYFGPGTRLLVL.

The chain links TRBV5-6 to TRBJ2-2, with 8 bases matching TRBD2. The junction had 6 bases not matched to a gene; V was cut back by 4 bases and J by 4 bases. CDR3 size: 15 residues. Per the germline V gene, CDR1 is SGHDT and CDR2 is YYEEEE. CDR3 bases: TGTGCCAGCAGCCCAGCGGGAGCGGTCACCGGGGAGCTGTTTTTT. It yields the protein CASSPAGAVTGELFF. Drawing the rest from reference TRBV5-6 and TRBJ2-2, the complete variable domain is DAGVTQSPTHLIKTRGQQVTLRCSPKSGHDTVSWYQQALGQGPQFIFQYYEEEERQRGNFPDRFSGHQFPNYSSELNVNALLLGDSALYLCASSPAGAVTGELFFGEGSRLTVL.

Turning to this clone: One end of the junction fails to match germline, which may point to a read error. V and J are TRBV15 and TRBJ1-1; 7 bases are shared with TRBD1. This CDR3 spans 15 amino acids. Germline V gives CDR1 LNHNV, CDR2 YYDKDF (reference sequence). Here the CDR3 DNA reads TGTGCCACCAGCAGAGGGACAGGACTGAACACTGAAGCTTCCTTT. It encodes CATSRGTGLNTEASF. The full variable domain, rest sourced from reference TRBV15 and TRBJ1-1, is DAMVIQNPRYQVTQFGKPVTLSCSQTLNHNVMYWYQQKSSQAPKLLFHYYDKDFNNEADTPDNFQSRRPNTSFCFLDIRSPGLGDTAMYLCATSRGTGLNTEASFGQGTRLTVV.

The V call is TRBV7-2, the J call TRBJ2-1, with a weak D call TRBD2 (5 bases). V dropped 1 base and J dropped 13 bases, with 14 bases sitting between them. CDR1 SGHTA and CDR2 FQGNSA come from the germline V gene. The CDR3 consists of 13 residues. DNA for the CDR3: TGTGCCAGCAGCTTAGTATCCCTTAGCGACCAGTTCTTC. Amino acids: CASSLVSLSDQFF.

This sequence joins TRBV30 and TRBJ1-1; D is possibly TRBD1 (5 bases). This CDR3 spans 15 amino acids. V lost 3 bases to trimming and J lost 1 base, with 15 bases between them. Germline assignment: CDR1 GTSNPN and CDR2 SVGIG (reference sequence). CDR3 sequence reads: CAWRKAGRTNTEAFF. The CDR3, as DNA: TGTGCCTGGAGGAAAGCGGGACGGACGAACACTGAAGCTTTCTTT.

This clone has just one count. The chain uses TRBV19 and TRBJ2-5; 7 bases are shared with TRBD1. The DNA end is more similar to TRBJ2-7, so the J call may be wrong. CDR1 is LNHDA, CDR2 SQIVND, per germline (reference sequence). The CDR3 runs 15 residues. The DNA of the CDR3 is TGTGCCAGTAGTACCCCGACAGGGAGTTCCTACGAGCAGTACTTC. Protein sequence: CASSTPTGSSYEQYF.

This clone was found once. This chain connects TRBV7-2 to TRBJ2-3; no definite D call. This CDR3 is 13 amino acids long. Germline CDR1 is SGHTA and CDR2 is FQGNSA. The V gene lost 2 bases and the J gene lost 5 bases, with 8 bases spanning the gap. CDR3 nucleotide sequence: TGTGCCAGCAGCTTATCCATCGGAGATACGCAGTATTTT. It specifies CASSLSIGDTQYF.

V gene TRBV28 combines with J gene TRBJ2-7; no clear D gene. This CDR3 contains 10 residues. Deletions cut 8 bases from V and 2 bases from J, with 4 bases between. In germline, CDR1 is MDHEN, CDR2 SYDVKM. CDR3 in DNA: TGTGCCAGCGGGCCCTACGAGCAGTACTTC. Amino acids: CASGPYEQYF.

The chain employs TRBV5-1 and TRBJ2-7; TRBD2 aligns across 7 bases. Germline loops: CDR1 SGHRS, CDR2 YFSETQ. The V segment lost 1 base and the J segment 0 bases; nucleotides outside the gene matches: 1. The CDR3 spans 14 residues. The CDR3 nucleotides read TGCGCCAGCAGCTTGAGCGGGATCTCCTACGAGCAGTACTTC. Its translation: CASSLSGISYEQYF.

The genes are TRBV12-5 and TRBJ1-2; D remains ambiguous. CDR3 size: 13 residues. Deletions cut 8 bases from V and 3 bases from J, with 13 bases between. From germline, CDR1 is LGHNT and CDR2 FRNRAP. As DNA, the CDR3 is TGTGCTAGTAGCGGACTTCTGGACTATGGCTACACCTTC. It specifies CASSGLLDYGYTF.

The chain has TRBV7-2 and TRBJ2-1; 10 bases align to TRBD2. Germline V lookup: CDR1 SGHTA, CDR2 FQGNSA. The CDR3 consists of 16 residues. Unmatched junction bases numbered 6, after V lost 5 bases and J lost 2 bases. This chain's CDR3 is CASSASLAGAYNEQFF. The CDR3 coding sequence is TGTGCCAGCAGCGCCTCGCTAGCGGGAGCCTACAATGAGCAGTTCTTC.